This is a list of T cell receptor beta chains from one sample in a study of OX40 agonist ivuxolimab in advanced cancers. Some clones are missing from TCRdb's copy, which holds only in-frame ones; the method was immunoSEQ multiplex PCR. The sample contains tens of thousands of clones, roughly 86% of which appear only once. The specimen was CD4+ or CD8+ T cells sorted from blood, collected in a trial of the OX40 agonist ivuxolimab. The origin of the receptors is an adult with an advanced solid tumor such as melanoma, head and neck, liver or kidney cancer. The CDR3 runs from the conserved cysteine through the conserved F or W. The order of the fields is clone size, J gene, D gene, V gene, CDR3 DNA, CDR3 protein. D genes are given only for firm matches. The size of a clone is reported for some rows only, either as once, few or many, or as a class for expanded clones.

clone size: -
J gene: TRBJ2-4
D gene: TRBD1
V gene: TRBV4-1
CDR3 DNA: TGCGCCAGCAGCCAAGGCTCGGGACAGGGGGCAATAGCCAAAAACATTCAGTACTTC
CDR3 protein: CASSQGSGQGAIAKNIQYF

clone size: -
J gene: TRBJ2-2
D gene: TRBD2
V gene: TRBV4-2
CDR3 DNA: TGTGCCAGCAGCCGTCGACTAGCGGGGGGACAGAACACCGGGGAGCTGTTTTTT
CDR3 protein: CASSRRLAGGQNTGELFF

clone size: -
J gene: TRBJ2-1
D gene: TRBD2
V gene: TRBV5-1
CDR3 DNA: TGCGCCAGCAGCTTGGCCGGACTAGCGGGGGGGCAGTCCTACAATGAGCAGTTCTTC
CDR3 protein: CASSLAGLAGGQSYNEQFF

clone size: -
J gene: TRBJ1-1
D gene: -
V gene: TRBV18
CDR3 DNA: TGTGCCAGCTCACCACGGGCGGCGAACACTGAAGCTTTCTTT
CDR3 protein: CASSPRAANTEAFF

clone size: -
J gene: TRBJ1-5
D gene: TRBD1
V gene: TRBV12-5
CDR3 DNA: TGTGCTAGTGGTTTGCTGAACAGGGGTGGAAATCAGCCCCAGCATTTT
CDR3 protein: CASGLLNRGGNQPQHF

clone size: once
J gene: TRBJ1-2
D gene: -
V gene: TRBV19
CDR3 DNA: TGTGCCAGTAGTACGACCCTGGGGTTTGGCTACACCTTC
CDR3 protein: CASSTTLGFGYTF

clone size: once
J gene: TRBJ1-2
D gene: -
V gene: TRBV5-6
CDR3 DNA: TGTGCCAGCAGCTTACTGGCCAGTATTAACTATGGCTACACCTTC
CDR3 protein: CASSLLASINYGYTF

clone size: -
J gene: TRBJ1-5
D gene: -
V gene: TRBV7-6
CDR3 DNA: TGTGCCAGCAGCTTAGCAGGGGAAGTAGGTCAGCCCCAGCATTTT
CDR3 protein: CASSLAGEVGQPQHF

clone size: once
J gene: TRBJ2-3
D gene: -
V gene: TRBV2
CDR3 DNA: TGTGCCGGAGGGGGGTTTGGGACAGATACGCAGTATTTT
CDR3 protein: CAGGGFGTDTQYF

clone size: -
J gene: TRBJ2-3
D gene: -
V gene: TRBV18
CDR3 DNA: TGTGCCAGCTCACCAGGGACAAAAAGCACAGATACGCAGTATTTT
CDR3 protein: CASSPGTKSTDTQYF

clone size: -
J gene: TRBJ1-6
D gene: TRBD1
V gene: TRBV6-6
CDR3 DNA: TGTGCCAGCAGTTGGAACAGGGGGTTGAATTCACCCCTCCACTTT
CDR3 protein: CASSWNRGLNSPLHF

clone size: -
J gene: TRBJ2-2
D gene: -
V gene: TRBV5-1
CDR3 DNA: TGCGCCAGCAGCCAGGGCAAAGCCGGGGAGCTGTTTTTT
CDR3 protein: CASSQGKAGELFF

clone size: once
J gene: TRBJ1-1
D gene: -
V gene: TRBV18
CDR3 DNA: TGTGCCAGCTCACTCCTACCGGGACTGGAGAACACTGAAGCTTTCTTT
CDR3 protein: CASSLLPGLENTEAFF

clone size: -
J gene: TRBJ1-1
D gene: TRBD1
V gene: TRBV18
CDR3 DNA: TGTGCCAGCTCACCGCAGGGGGCAGGGAACACTGAAGCTTTCTTT
CDR3 protein: CASSPQGAGNTEAFF

clone size: -
J gene: TRBJ2-7
D gene: TRBD2
V gene: TRBV18
CDR3 DNA: TGTGCCAGCTCACCCGGTCTCGGGGGAGGGTCCTACGAGCAGTACTTC
CDR3 protein: CASSPGLGGGSYEQYF

clone size: few
J gene: TRBJ1-5
D gene: -
V gene: TRBV19
CDR3 DNA: TGTGCCAGTACGAGTTGGGGGGGAGCCCCTCAGCCCCAGCATTTT
CDR3 protein: CASTSWGGAPQPQHF

clone size: -
J gene: TRBJ2-2
D gene: -
V gene: TRBV19
CDR3 DNA: TGTGCCAGTAGGTCTCCGGGATTGGGAACCGGGGAGCTGTTTTTT
CDR3 protein: CASRSPGLGTGELFF

clone size: -
J gene: TRBJ2-2
D gene: TRBD2
V gene: TRBV7-6
CDR3 DNA: TGTGCCAGCAGCTCGGGACTAGCGGGGGGGCTATCCGGGGAGCTGTTTTTT
CDR3 protein: CASSSGLAGGLSGELFF

clone size: -
J gene: TRBJ2-3
D gene: -
V gene: TRBV4-1
CDR3 DNA: TGCGCCAGCAGCCAAGATCAGGCCCTCAGTACAGCTACGCAGTATTTT
CDR3 protein: CASSQDQALSTATQYF

clone size: once
J gene: TRBJ2-5
D gene: -
V gene: TRBV4-1
CDR3 DNA: TGCGCCAGCAGCCAAGATTGGGCCCAAGAGACCCAGTACTTC
CDR3 protein: CASSQDWAQETQYF

clone size: -
J gene: TRBJ1-6
D gene: -
V gene: TRBV5-1
CDR3 DNA: TGCGCCAGCAGGGGAGACTCAGTCTTCAACTCCTATAATTCACCCCTCCACTTT
CDR3 protein: CASRGDSVFNSYNSPLHF

clone size: -
J gene: TRBJ1-2
D gene: -
V gene: TRBV7-2
CDR3 DNA: TGTGCCAGCAGCCCCGGAACGGGCGCCGGCTACACCTTC
CDR3 protein: CASSPGTGAGYTF

clone size: -
J gene: TRBJ1-2
D gene: TRBD1
V gene: TRBV7-9
CDR3 DNA: TGTGCCAGCAGCACGACAGGGTTTCGCTATGGCTACACCTTC
CDR3 protein: CASSTTGFRYGYTF

clone size: -
J gene: TRBJ2-4
D gene: TRBD2
V gene: TRBV7-2
CDR3 DNA: TGTGCCAGCAGCCCCTCCCCGACGGGGGGAAAAAACATTCAGTACTTC
CDR3 protein: CASSPSPTGGKNIQYF

clone size: -
J gene: TRBJ1-6
D gene: TRBD1
V gene: TRBV6-5
CDR3 DNA: TGTGCCAGCAGTTACGAGGCAGGGGGCAGAGCACCCCTCCACTTT
CDR3 protein: CASSYEAGGRAPLHF

clone size: -
J gene: TRBJ1-2
D gene: TRBD1
V gene: TRBV5-6
CDR3 DNA: TGTGCCAGCAGCTTGGCCGACAGGGACTATGGCTACACCTTC
CDR3 protein: CASSLADRDYGYTF

clone size: -
J gene: TRBJ2-1
D gene: -
V gene: TRBV4-1
CDR3 DNA: TGCGCCAGCAGCCCCCCATGGGCAGGAAGAAATGAGCAGTTCTTC
CDR3 protein: CASSPPWAGRNEQFF

clone size: once
J gene: TRBJ1-2
D gene: TRBD1
V gene: TRBV13
CDR3 DNA: TGTGCCAGCAGCTCCCGGACAGGGAGGAGCTATGGCTACACCTTC
CDR3 protein: CASSSRTGRSYGYTF

clone size: -
J gene: TRBJ2-1
D gene: -
V gene: TRBV19
CDR3 DNA: TGTGCCAGTAGTACCTGGGCCTCCTACAATGAGCAGTTCTTC
CDR3 protein: CASSTWASYNEQFF

clone size: -
J gene: TRBJ1-1
D gene: -
V gene: TRBV18
CDR3 DNA: TGTGCCAGCTCACCACAGGGGGGGTTGGCTGAAGCTTTCTTT
CDR3 protein: CASSPQGGLAEAFF

clone size: few
J gene: TRBJ2-1
D gene: TRBD2
V gene: TRBV5-4
CDR3 DNA: TGTGCCAGCAGCCCCGAGGGCCTAGCGGGGGGGCTAGCTGAGCAGTTCTTC
CDR3 protein: CASSPEGLAGGLAEQFF

clone size: -
J gene: TRBJ1-2
D gene: -
V gene: TRBV5-1
CDR3 DNA: TGCGCCAGCAGCCCGGACGACTATGGCTACACCTTC
CDR3 protein: CASSPDDYGYTF

clone size: -
J gene: TRBJ1-1
D gene: TRBD1
V gene: TRBV6-1
CDR3 DNA: TGTGCCAGCAGCCTGGGGGGACAGGGCAACACTGAAGCTTTCTTT
CDR3 protein: CASSLGGQGNTEAFF

clone size: -
J gene: TRBJ2-4
D gene: -
V gene: TRBV29-1
CDR3 DNA: TGCAGCGTTGACCGCGGGGACGGGAAAAACATTCAGTACTTC
CDR3 protein: CSVDRGDGKNIQYF

clone size: few
J gene: TRBJ1-5
D gene: -
V gene: TRBV6-5
CDR3 DNA: TGTGCCAGCAGACGGACGGCGCAAGGTCAGCCCCAGCATTTT
CDR3 protein: CASRRTAQGQPQHF

clone size: once
J gene: TRBJ2-3
D gene: -
V gene: TRBV7-2
CDR3 DNA: TGTGCCAGCAGCTTAGAAAAGGTCAGAAGCACAGATACGCAGTATTTT
CDR3 protein: CASSLEKVRSTDTQYF

clone size: -
J gene: TRBJ2-2
D gene: -
V gene: TRBV7-6
CDR3 DNA: TGTGCCAGCAGCTTAAGTTATGCGAACACCGGGGAGCTGTTTTTT
CDR3 protein: CASSLSYANTGELFF

clone size: -
J gene: TRBJ2-2
D gene: -
V gene: TRBV30
CDR3 DNA: TGTGCCAGCCACCAGGGACGGGTGAACACCGGGGAGCTGTTTTTT
CDR3 protein: CASHQGRVNTGELFF

clone size: -
J gene: TRBJ2-2
D gene: TRBD2
V gene: TRBV2
CDR3 DNA: TGTGCCAGCAGTGAAGATTTGGGTAGCGGGGGGCCTAACACCGGGGAGCTGTTTTTT
CDR3 protein: CASSEDLGSGGPNTGELFF

clone size: -
J gene: TRBJ2-5
D gene: -
V gene: TRBV6-5
CDR3 DNA: TGTGCCAGCAGTCGGGACACACAAGAGACCCAGTACTTC
CDR3 protein: CASSRDTQETQYF

clone size: -
J gene: TRBJ1-5
D gene: TRBD1
V gene: TRBV19
CDR3 DNA: TGTGCCAGTAGGAAGAGACAGGGACCATATAGCAATCAGCCCCAGCATTTT
CDR3 protein: CASRKRQGPYSNQPQHF

clone size: -
J gene: TRBJ2-3
D gene: TRBD2
V gene: TRBV7-8
CDR3 DNA: TGTGCCAGCAGCTTAGTGTCTAGCGGGGACCTCAGCACAGATACGCAGTATTTT
CDR3 protein: CASSLVSSGDLSTDTQYF

clone size: -
J gene: TRBJ2-7
D gene: TRBD1
V gene: TRBV4-1
CDR3 DNA: TGCGCCAGCAGCCAGGACAGGGGGGCCCCCTACGAGCAGTACTTC
CDR3 protein: CASSQDRGAPYEQYF

clone size: -
J gene: TRBJ2-1
D gene: -
V gene: TRBV7-9
CDR3 DNA: TGTGCCAGCAGCTTAGGACAGCTTAATGAGCAGTTCTTC
CDR3 protein: CASSLGQLNEQFF

clone size: once
J gene: TRBJ1-2
D gene: -
V gene: TRBV11-2
CDR3 DNA: TGTGCCAGCAGCTTGAGGTCTAACTATGGCTACACCTTC
CDR3 protein: CASSLRSNYGYTF